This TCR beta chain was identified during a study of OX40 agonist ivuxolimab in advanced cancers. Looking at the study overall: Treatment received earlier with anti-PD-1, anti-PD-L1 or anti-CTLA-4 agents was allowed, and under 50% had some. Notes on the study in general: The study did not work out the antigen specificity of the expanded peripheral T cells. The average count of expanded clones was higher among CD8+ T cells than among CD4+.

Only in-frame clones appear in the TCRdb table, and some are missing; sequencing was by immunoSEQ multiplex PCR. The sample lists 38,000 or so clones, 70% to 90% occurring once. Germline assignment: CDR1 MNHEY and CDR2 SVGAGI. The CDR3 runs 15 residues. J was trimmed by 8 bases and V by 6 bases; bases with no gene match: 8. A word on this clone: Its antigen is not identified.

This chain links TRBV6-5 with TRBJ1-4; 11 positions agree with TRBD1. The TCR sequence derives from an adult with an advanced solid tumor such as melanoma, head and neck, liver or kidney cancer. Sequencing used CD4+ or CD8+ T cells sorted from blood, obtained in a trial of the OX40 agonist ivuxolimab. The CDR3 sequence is CASSTPGQGAEKLFF. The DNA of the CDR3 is TGTGCCAGCAGCACTCCCGGACAGGGGGCCGAAAAACTGTTTTTT.